Each of the 2 T cell receptor beta chains below was sequenced from the same sample in a study of blood T cell repertoires in COVID-19. The assay was immunoSEQ multiplex PCR, and TCRdb's table has in-frame clones only and misses some. The table shows roughly 150,000 clones, with roughly nine tenths occurring only once. The source material was peripheral blood. The receptors derive from a woman aged 70 to 79 with acute or convalescent COVID-19.

The chain joins TRBV5-6 to TRBJ1-5, with 10 nucleotides matching TRBD1. The germline CDR1 and CDR2 sequences are SGHDT and YYEEEE. With 4 bases clipped from V and 6 bases from J, the junction kept 4 bases outside the gene matches. The CDR3 consists of 14 residues. Here the CDR3 reads CASSRQGASQPQHF. The CDR3 coding sequence is TGTGCCAGCAGCAGACAGGGGGCCAGTCAGCCCCAGCATTTT.

This chain connects TRBV9 to TRBJ2-7; TRBD2 matches at 8 bases. The germline CDR1 and CDR2 sequences are SGDLS and YYNGEE. With 0 bases clipped from V and 2 bases from J, the junction kept 4 bases outside the gene matches. The CDR3 is 15 residues long. The CDR3 here is CASSVDGLATYEQYF. In DNA form, the CDR3 reads TGTGCCAGCAGCGTAGATGGACTAGCAACCTACGAGCAGTACTTC.